Presented here are 28 T cell receptor beta chains from one specimen sequenced in a study of early T cells in non-severe SARS-CoV-2 infection. Each CDR3 protein is one row after TCRdb ran MiXCR on the 5' RACE reads. The sample records 45,000 to 70,000 distinct CDR3 sequences, 6% to 7% being singletons. Sequencing used whole blood. The receptor set was obtained from an adult who was a healthcare worker with PCR-confirmed SARS-CoV-2 infection or an uninfected control (not recorded which).

At least ten counts were recorded for this clonotype. The rearrangement uses TRBV12-3 or TRBV12-4 and TRBJ1-1; TRBD1 aligns across 7 bases. The CDR3 totals 14 residues. After removal of 3 bases from V and 6 bases from J, the junction contained 7 bases not matched to a gene. The DNA for the CDR3 is TGTGCCAGCAGTTTCAGGGGGTTCGAGGCTGAAGCTTTCTTT. Protein sequence: CASSFRGFEAEAFF.

This clonotype has just a few counts. CDR3 sequence reads: CSVVPQGGTEAFF. In nucleotides, the CDR3 is TGCAGCGTTGTGCCCCAGGGGGGGACTGAAGCTTTCTTT. This sequence joins TRBV29-1 and TRBJ1-1; 7 positions agree with TRBD1. CDR3 length: 13 residues. With V trimmed by 4 bases and J by 5 bases, 7 bases remained unmatched. CDR1 is SQVTM and CDR2 is ANQGSEA in the germline V gene.

The chain employs TRBV6-6 and TRBJ2-4, with D perhaps matching TRBD1 (6 bases). This CDR3 is 16 amino acids long. The ends were cut back, 5 bases at V and 1 base at J, with 15 bases in the middle. Germline lookup yields CDR1 MNHNY and CDR2 SVGAGI (reference sequence). The CDR3 DNA reads TGTGCCAGCAGTGAAGGGGGTAGTGTGGCCAAAAACATTCAGTACTTC. Protein: CASSEGGSVAKNIQYF.

This clonotype has ten or more counts. The V and J genes are TRBV4-3 and TRBJ1-5; D not resolved. Germline lookup yields CDR1 LGHNA and CDR2 YSLEER. There are 14 residues in the CDR3. Trimming removed 4 bases at V and 5 bases at J, with 12 bases between. Here the CDR3 DNA reads TGCGCCAGCAGCCGAAGTACAAGGGATCAGCCCCAGCATTTT. Its protein product is CASSRSTRDQPQHF.

This clonotype was recorded at least ten times. This sequence joins TRBV12-3 or TRBV12-4 and TRBJ1-5; D is unclear. The V end was cut by 7 bases, the J end by 3 bases, with 13 bases between. The CDR3 runs 14 residues. The CDR3 here is CASMLGDFNQPQHF. The CDR3 DNA is TGTGCCAGCATGTTGGGCGACTTCAATCAGCCCCAGCATTTT.

The genes are TRBV5-1 and TRBJ2-7, with 12 bases that match TRBD2. This CDR3 comprises 15 residues. Germline V gene sequence: CDR1 SGHRS, CDR2 YFSETQ. The V segment lost 0 bases and the J segment 3 bases; nucleotides outside the gene matches: 1. CDR3 in amino acids: CASSLGTSGVYEQYF. The CDR3 DNA reads TGCGCCAGCAGCTTGGGGACTAGCGGGGTCTACGAGCAGTACTTC.

This clonotype was counted ten times or more. The chain recombines TRBV20-1 with TRBJ2-5; D is possibly TRBD2 (6 bases). Deletions cut 5 bases from V and 1 base from J, with 11 bases between. The CDR3 runs 13 residues. Germline CDR1 is DFQATT and CDR2 is SNEGSKA (reference sequence). The CDR3: CSAGGGSQETQYF. As DNA, the CDR3 is TGCAGTGCTGGAGGAGGGAGCCAAGAGACCCAGTACTTC.

This clonotype was seen ten or more times. The V gene is TRBV4-2, the J gene TRBJ2-3; D is perhaps TRBD2 (6 bases). V was cut by 1 base and J by 0 bases, with 17 bases left in between. This CDR3 comprises 18 residues. Germline V gene data show CDR1 as LGHNA and CDR2 as YNFKEQ. DNA for the CDR3: TGTGCCAGCAGCCAAGTCAAAGGGACTTACCCTAGCACAGATACGCAGTATTTT. This codes for CASSQVKGTYPSTDTQYF.

The genes are TRBV6-2 or TRBV6-3 and TRBJ2-7, with D possibly TRBD1 on 6 matching bases. V dropped 2 bases and J dropped 6 bases, with 14 bases sitting between them. CDR1 is MNHEY and CDR2 is SVGEGT in the germline V gene. This CDR3 is 14 amino acids long. CDR3 nucleotides: TGTGCCAGCAGTTACCCATACAGGGAACGCGAGCAGTACTTC. Protein: CASSYPYREREQYF.

In this sample, this clonotype turned up many times. Germline is not matched at one junction end, which may reflect a read error. V usage is TRBV19 and J usage is TRBJ2-3, with 11 nucleotides matching TRBD1. Germline values: CDR1 LNHDA, CDR2 SQIVND (reference sequence). This CDR3 has 15 residues. The CDR3 loop reads CASSLRTGGTDTQYF. The CDR3 nucleotides are TGTGCCAGTAGTTTGCGGACAGGGGGCACGGATACGCAGTATTTT.

This clonotype turned up a few times. The rearrangement joins TRBV5-1 to TRBJ2-7; no firm D call. Looked up from germline, CDR1 is SGHRS and CDR2 is YFSETQ. The CDR3 runs 13 residues. Trimming left V 3 bases short and J 2 bases short, with 9 bases between. The CDR3 region is CASSSEETYEQYF. CDR3 DNA: TGCGCCAGCAGCTCAGAGGAGACCTACGAGCAGTACTTC.

V is TRBV24-1 and J is TRBJ2-3; possibly TRBD2 for D (7 bases). Per the germline V gene, CDR1 is KGHDR and CDR2 is SFDVKD. The CDR3 has 17 residues. V shed 0 bases and J shed 0 bases, with 12 bases lying between them. The CDR3 bases are TGTGCCACCAGTGATTTGAGGGGGGGAGGTAGCACAGATACGCAGTATTTT. Its protein product is CATSDLRGGGSTDTQYF.

The genes are TRBV9 and TRBJ2-1; D is perhaps TRBD1 or TRBD2 (5 bases each). Germline V gene lookup returns CDR1 SGDLS and CDR2 YYNGEE. CDR3 size: 14 residues. Trimming shortened V by 7 bases and J by 0 bases, and 11 bases separated the two germline ends. The CDR3 protein is CASSHGGSYNEQFF. CDR3 bases: TGTGCCAGCTCCCATGGGGGCTCCTACAATGAGCAGTTCTTC.

With regard to this clonotype: The junction shows a germline mismatch at one end, possibly a read error. This sequence joins TRBV12-3 or TRBV12-4 and TRBJ1-4, with D tentatively TRBD1 (6 bases). The CDR3 is 15 amino acids. The CDR3 sequence: CASSLRLRGSEKLLF. The CDR3 bases are TGTGCCAGCAGTTTAAGACTCAGGGGAAGTGAAAAACTGCTTTTT.

The CDR3 region is CASSLNGNTIYF. The CDR3 DNA is TGTGCCAGCAGCTTAAACGGAAACACCATATATTTT. The chain carries TRBV11-2 and TRBJ1-3; D not resolved. Germline assignment: CDR1 SGHAT and CDR2 FQNNGV. Trimming removed 2 bases from V and 4 bases from J, with 3 bases in between. The CDR3 is 12 amino acids.

This clonotype has a count of ten or more. Here the CDR3 DNA reads TGTGCCAGCAGCGAAACTAGCGGGGGCACGGGACTAGCCAAAAACATTCAGTACTTC. Its translation: CASSETSGGTGLAKNIQYF. The V and J genes are TRBV7-2 and TRBJ2-4; 11 positions agree with TRBD2. Germline V gene lookup returns CDR1 SGHTA and CDR2 FQGNSA. This CDR3 contains 19 residues. After removal of 5 bases from V and 0 bases from J, the junction contained 12 bases not matched to a gene.

This clonotype has ten or more counts. This chain uses TRBV7-2 with TRBJ2-7, with D maybe TRBD2 (6 bases). V was cut by 1 base and J by 3 bases, with 10 bases left in between. CDR3 length equals 14 residues. Germline CDR1 SGHTA, CDR2 FQGNSA. CDR3 in DNA: TGTGCCAGCAGCTTAGGGACTACCGACTACGAGCAGTACTTC. This gives the protein CASSLGTTDYEQYF.

There are a few counts of this clonotype. V is TRBV7-9 and J is TRBJ2-3; D might be TRBD2 (7 bases). CDR1 and CDR2 (germline): SEHNR, FQNEAQ (reference sequence). CDR3 length: 16 amino acids. V lost 5 bases, J lost 1 base, and 16 bases lay in between. Written as DNA, the CDR3 is TGTGCCAGCAGCCCGGGGGGCCTGTATGGCACAGATACGCAGTATTTT. This encodes CASSPGGLYGTDTQYF.

Ten or more counts support this clonotype. The chain joins TRBV6-1 to TRBJ2-7; 11 bases are a match to TRBD2. The CDR3 is 14 amino acids. V lost 10 bases to trimming and J lost 2 bases; unmatched junction nucleotides: 7. Germline assignment: CDR1 MNHNS and CDR2 SASEGT. The CDR3 here is CATSTGLAAYEQYF. The CDR3 bases are TGTGCCACCTCAACGGGACTAGCGGCCTACGAGCAGTACTTC.

This clonotype was seen a handful of times. The genes are TRBV25-1 and TRBJ2-2; no clear D. The V gene's germline CDR1 is MGHDK and CDR2 SYGVNS. Trimming left V 3 bases short and J 1 base short, with 9 bases between. This CDR3 has 15 residues. CDR3 loop: CASSELSLNTGELFF. The CDR3 nucleotides read TGTGCCAGCAGTGAGCTCTCCCTGAACACCGGGGAGCTGTTTTTT.

This clonotype was counted many times. The rearrangement uses TRBV10-2 and TRBJ2-7; D remains unclear. Germline CDR1 is WSHSY and CDR2 is SAAADI. V lost 6 bases and J 5 bases, leaving 8 bases between the germline ends. The CDR3 has 11 amino acids. The CDR3 is CASRHSNEQYF. CDR3 in DNA: TGCGCCAGCAGGCATTCTAACGAGCAGTACTTC.

The table lists this clonotype with many counts. The chain uses TRBV7-9 and TRBJ2-7, with no clear D. This CDR3 comprises 13 residues. The V end lost 5 bases, the J end lost 1 base, and 9 bases lay between the germline ends. Germline values: CDR1 SEHNR, CDR2 FQNEAQ (reference sequence). CDR3: CASSPGASYEQYF. DNA of the CDR3: TGTGCCAGCAGCCCCGGAGCGTCCTACGAGCAGTACTTC.

The table lists this clonotype with a few counts. The V call is TRBV14, the J call TRBJ2-7; D is unclear. This CDR3 is 12 amino acids long. From germline, CDR1 is SGHDN and CDR2 FVKESK. The V gene lost 4 bases and the J gene lost 4 bases, with 8 bases spanning the gap. The CDR3 here is CASSLLGYEQYF. The CDR3 DNA is TGTGCCAGCAGCCTCTTAGGGTACGAGCAGTACTTC.

This clonotype showed up many times. The rearrangement links TRBV9 to TRBJ1-1, with 8 bases that match TRBD1. In germline, CDR1 is SGDLS, CDR2 YYNGEE. This CDR3 has 15 amino acids. Unmatched junction bases numbered 3, after V lost 2 bases and J lost 0 bases. CDR3 nucleotide sequence: TGTGCCAGCAGCGTTGCAGGGGGCTTGAACACTGAAGCTTTCTTT. It yields the protein CASSVAGGLNTEAFF. Based on the CDR3 plus reference TRBV9 and TRBJ1-1, the full variable domain is DSGVTQTPKHLITATGQRVTLRCSPRSGDLSVYWYQQSLDQGLQFLIQYYNGEERAKGNILERFSAQQFPDLHSELNLSSLELGDSALYFCASSVAGGLNTEAFFGQGTRLTVV.

This clonotype has ten or more counts. The chain couples TRBV29-1 to TRBJ1-2, with D possibly being TRBD1 (5 bases). The CDR3 is made up of 15 amino acids. CDR1 is SQVTM, CDR2 ANQGSEA, per germline. Trimming left V 7 bases short and J 3 bases short, with 21 bases between. This chain's CDR3 is CSAPSGGALHYGYTF. CDR3 coding DNA: TGCAGCGCCCCCTCAGGAGGGGCCCTCCACTATGGCTACACCTTC.

This clonotype was recorded many times. This chain joins TRBV3-1 and TRBJ1-1, with TRBD1 as a possible D gene (5 bases). Germline loops: CDR1 LGHDT, CDR2 YNNKEL (reference sequence). The CDR3 is 16 residues long. Trimming removed 0 bases at V and 11 bases at J, with 22 bases between. This chain's CDR3 is CASSQDWGTLPFKAFF. The CDR3 DNA sequence: TGTGCCAGCAGCCAAGATTGGGGGACCCTCCCTTTCAAGGCTTTCTTT.

Many counts were recorded for this clonotype. The chain recombines TRBV14 with TRBJ2-7; TRBD1 matches 8 bases. The CDR3 is 15 residues long. V lost 2 bases and J lost 1; bases outside the gene matches: 4. Germline V CDR1 and CDR2: SGHDN, FVKESK. The CDR3 loop is CASSQMRDRSYEQYF. CDR3 nucleotide sequence: TGTGCCAGCAGCCAAATGCGGGACAGGTCCTACGAGCAGTACTTC.

The chain uses TRBV7-9 and TRBJ2-1; D not certain. V was cut by 6 bases and J by 2 bases, with 14 bases left in between. This CDR3 is 15 amino acids long. The V gene's germline CDR1 is SEHNR and CDR2 FQNEAQ (reference sequence). CDR3 sequence: CASRTTPAPYNEQFF. CDR3 sequence (DNA): TGTGCCAGCAGGACGACTCCCGCGCCCTACAATGAGCAGTTCTTC.